The sequence of this T cell receptor (beta chain) was determined in a study of cytomegalovirus exposure and HLA in healthy donors (TCRdb year 2017). Some background on the complete study: An earlier analysis of some 500 of the donors reported approximately 290 Gb of sequence data and around 110 million unique TCR beta sequences from about 200 million T cells. Roughly 310 gigabases of sequencing data and approximately 85 million unique TCR sequences were included in an early release covering under 650 HLA-typed donors. Of the roughly 390 genotyped donors, less than 90% were placed in the genetic ancestry cluster associated with self-reported Caucasian donors. The study was designed to test whether signatures of past pathogen exposure could be identified by cataloging public T cell receptors. Using immunosequencing, the study profiled T cell repertoires from some 670 subjects and related those repertoires to cytomegalovirus serostatus. In addition to the first cohort of approximately 650 subjects, a separate validation cohort of 130 or so different subjects was used. High-throughput TCR immunosequencing, statistical association of individual TCRs with disease status, and machine learning were combined to predict cytomegalovirus infection status. A later analysis re-analyzed previously published TCR beta repertoires from 500 to 700 donors and added high-resolution HLA genotyping to study TCR occurrence patterns. Rather than using new phenotypic data, the later analysis identified candidate immune exposures from TCR beta sequences and from how often those sequences occurred across donors. An earlier analysis of 587 of the donors used high-throughput TCR beta sequencing to judge whether each TCR beta V gene segment behaved as functional or pseudogenic. Alongside the repertoire data, information on donor age, sex, ethnicity and CMV serostatus was compiled. A later genetic analysis used genome-wide SNP genotypes for 398 of the 666 donors, treating that subset as a discovery cohort. Every repertoire in the discovery cohort had been generated on one and the same sequencing platform. HLA typing covered class I and class II loci at four-digit resolution. The number of typed donors differed by locus: roughly 629-640 for A, B, C, DRB1 and DQB1; 500 to 550 for DQA1; 606 for DPA1; and some 450 for DPB1. A few DR-DQ haplotypes were treated as single units for association and clustering because of strong linkage in the cohort. Among around 400 genotyped donors of the cohort, an average of about 240,000 unique TCR beta nucleotide sequences were sequenced per donor, around 20% of them non-productive.

V loses 0 bases, J loses 7 bases, and the germline ends lie 6 bases apart. CDR1 is given as SQVTM and CDR2 as ANQGSEA, both from the germline V gene. The CDR3, from cysteine to phenylalanine, totals 12 residues. Only CDR3 DNA remains: 36 bases, in frame from the first base. Comment on this clone: This receptor's antigen is unknown. Base-call qualities are not available, and no considerably larger clone is one nucleotide away.

The cohort consisted of fewer than 700 healthy bone marrow donors. Cohort members were all nominally healthy when sampled, although unrecorded immune exposures were likely present. The donor tested CMV seropositive, placing the donor among the 290 or so seropositive members of the cohort. A peripheral blood sample was provided by each donor, and peripheral blood mononuclear cells were used for TCR beta sequencing. The Qiagen DNeasy Blood Extraction Kit was used to extract genomic DNA from the blood cell samples. Library method: the immunoSEQ multiplex PCR assay. For the multiplex PCR, a mixture combining 60 forward primers for TCR Vbeta segments and 13 reverse primers for TCR Jbeta segments was used. A multiplex PCR assay on genomic DNA amplified the CDR3 region of rearranged TCR beta genes. The Illumina HiSeq System was used to sequence the amplified TCR beta libraries as 87-base-pair reads. From the authors' description of their analysis: A later analysis counted 75 million to 100 million unique TCR beta chains across the 700 or so repertoires, and roughly 10 million of these chains were shared by at least two donors. To remove PCR and sequencing errors, raw reads were error-corrected and collapsed into unique sequences using a nearest-neighbor algorithm that merged closely related sequences. V, D and J gene segments were assigned by aligning CDR3 sequences to IMGT reference sequences. For a sequence to be retained, a match of at least six nucleotides was required to both a V gene segment and a J gene segment. Rearrangements were called productive when the CDR3 lacked stop codons and stayed in frame with V and J; all others were non-productive. CDR3 was defined by IMGT convention, running from the second conserved V-encoded cysteine to the conserved J-encoded phenylalanine. In an earlier analysis of around 540 of the donors, sequences lacking an unambiguous match to a single V gene segment were excluded. In an earlier analysis of some 590 of the donors, a V segment was called functional when productive rearrangements were above 56.7%, and segregating when the standard deviation between donors exceeded 5%. A statistical classification framework was developed to diagnose cytomegalovirus status using the catalog of TCR beta chain sequences. V and J gene assignment, in a later analysis, came from comparing TCR nucleotide sequences with IMGT/GENE-DB human TR gene sequences. A later analysis assigned CDR3 sequences and most-parsimonious VDJ recombination scenarios with the TCRdist pipeline. In a later analysis, every TCR beta chain was defined by the combination of its CDR3 amino acid sequence and its V-gene family, and reads without a unique V-gene family were dropped. A later analysis removed 600 or so highly shared, low-generation-probability nucleotide sequences to deal with suspected cross-contamination and a sequencing artifact. In a later analysis, a clonal expansion index was calculated for each public chain from normalized within-repertoire ranks of inferred template counts. Generation probabilities in a later analysis came from a VDJ recombination model fitted to out-of-frame rearrangements, and those results were checked against IGoR. In a later analysis, hypergeometric tests were used to score TCR-TCR, TCR-HLA and TCR-CMV co-occurrence, with a repertoire-size bias correction applied to TCR pairs. False discovery rates were estimated in a later analysis by permuting HLA or CMV assignments 20 times. In a later analysis, co-occurring TCRs were grouped with DBSCAN, and TCRdist sequence similarity was added when clustering was performed within HLA-allele-positive subsets. Repertoires with fewer than 30,000 or more than 120,000 public chains were left out of co-occurrence clustering, as were five repertoires with anomalous nucleotide sharing. Sourced from immuneACCESS, this table was stored by TCRdb with only in-frame sequences that have V and J called. A share of the clones is absent; for the studies checked, an unresolved V gene accounts for under half, and the remainder has no known explanation. That table supplies the V and J calls and clone size; D and trimming were determined from the DNA. The sample has about 94,000 clones on record, around 68% of them singletons. The ten most abundant clones make up 20% to 25% of the sample.

What the study reported, not specific to this receptor: In this cohort, only TCR beta chains were sequenced, and detectable features were limited by the absence of alpha or paired-chain data. Presence/absence analyses assumed roughly uniform sequencing depth across donors, an assumption that may not hold. A later genetic analysis associated a missense DCLRE1C variant with V-gene and J-gene trimming of TCR beta chains, and an independent cohort replicated the association. Because counts were too low, 15 to 20 rarely observed V segments, including chromosome 9 orphons, were left out of the earlier analysis of about 500 of the donors. A later analysis found that TCR association rates varied across HLA loci, with DRB1 alleles showing the most associated TCRs and HLA-C alleles the fewest. In a later genetic analysis, fewer N-insertions in productive TCRs were reported among donors in an Asian-associated ancestry cluster than the approximately 670-donor mean. A group of highly shared sequence variants was considered likely to be a technical artifact of the sequencing pipeline. In vitro tests confirmed that a few of the cytomegalovirus-associated TCR beta chains recognize cytomegalovirus antigens. Most CMV-associated TCR beta chains appeared to be HLA-restricted in a later analysis, and the HLA associations seemed to be driven largely by CMV exposure. In a later analysis, HLA-associated TCR beta chains were found to be more clonally expanded and to have lower generation probabilities than equally common non-associated chains. A later analysis associated 16,951 TCR beta sequences with specific HLA alleles at a false discovery rate of 0.05. In both the original and validation cohorts, the classifier was reported to diagnose cytomegalovirus status with high specificity and sensitivity. Most TCR sequences were observed very rarely across donors, whereas some public TCRs were present in many individuals. Several of the top co-occurrence clusters appeared to be linked to parvovirus B19, influenza, CMV and Epstein-Barr virus, according to a later analysis. The 87-base-pair reads could not distinguish some IMGT-functional V segments, including TRBV6-2 and TRBV6-3, so those segments were excluded. For the cohort, immune exposure information was limited to CMV serostatus. Because some donors lacked HLA typing at each locus, the association tests relied only on the typed subset. Linkage disequilibrium might explain the correlated functional status among segregating V segments, but an unknown experimental factor could not be ruled out. It was suggested by the authors that the approach could potentially be generalized to other disease states and immunological phenotypes. The study listed approximately 150 TCR beta chains as associated with cytomegalovirus. When HLA alleles, especially DR and DQ, strongly co-occurred, attributing TCR associations to individual alleles was difficult. A further reported finding was that TCR beta sequences accurately predicted the HLA-A and HLA-B alleles for most subjects in the first cohort. In an earlier analysis of about 550 of the donors, most TCR beta V segments were observed in productive rearrangements about 90% or about 30% of the time, broadly matching IMGT annotations.

Source material: PBMCs. The source of this sequence is a man aged 25 to 40 in good health and CMV-seropositive. The chain uses TRBV29-1 and TRBJ2-2; no D gene call is confident. CDR3 sequence: CSVEDRVGELFF. DNA sequence: TGCAGCGTTGAAGATCGCGTCGGGGAGCTGTTTTTT.